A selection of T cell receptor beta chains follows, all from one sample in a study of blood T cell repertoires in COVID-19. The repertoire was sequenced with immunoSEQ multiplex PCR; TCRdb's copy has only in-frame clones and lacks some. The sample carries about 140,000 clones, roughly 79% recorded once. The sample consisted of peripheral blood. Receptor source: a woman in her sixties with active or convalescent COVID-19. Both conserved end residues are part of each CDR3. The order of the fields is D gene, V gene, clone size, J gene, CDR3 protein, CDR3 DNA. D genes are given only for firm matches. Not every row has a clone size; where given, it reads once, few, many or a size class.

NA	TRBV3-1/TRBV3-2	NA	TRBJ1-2	CASSQRSGRTFYGYTF	TGTGCCAGCAGCCAAAGGTCGGGTCGTACCTTCTATGGCTACACCTTC
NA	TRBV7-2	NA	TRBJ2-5	CASSPSGQSQETQYF	TGTGCCAGCAGCCCCTCCGGACAGTCACAAGAGACCCAGTACTTC
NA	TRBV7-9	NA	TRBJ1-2	CASMGTLEGHYGYTF	TGTGCCAGCATGGGGACACTCGAGGGTCACTATGGCTACACCTTC
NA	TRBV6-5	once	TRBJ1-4	CASTLSVRGLEKLFF	TGTGCCAGCACCTTGAGTGTCAGGGGATTGGAAAAACTGTTTTTT
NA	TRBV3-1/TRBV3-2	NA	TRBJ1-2	CASSPRHIANYGYTF	TGTGCCAGCAGCCCACGACACATAGCTAACTATGGCTACACCTTC
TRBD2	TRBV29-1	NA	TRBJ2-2	CSVEGLAGGPRTGELFF	TGCAGCGTTGAAGGGCTAGCGGGAGGTCCTCGCACCGGGGAGCTGTTTTTT
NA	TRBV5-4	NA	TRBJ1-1	CASSSERRVRTEAFF	TGTGCCAGCAGCTCGGAACGACGGGTGAGAACCGAAGCTTTCTTT
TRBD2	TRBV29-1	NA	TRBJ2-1	CSVPVLAAYNEQFF	TGCAGCGTCCCGGTGCTAGCGGCCTACAATGAGCAGTTCTTC
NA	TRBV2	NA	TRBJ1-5	CASSEQASQPQHF	TGTGCCAGCAGTGAACAGGCCAGTCAGCCCCAGCATTTT
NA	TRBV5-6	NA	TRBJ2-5	CASSRPPSRETQYF	TGTGCCAGCAGCCGTCCGCCAAGCCGGGAGACCCAGTACTTC
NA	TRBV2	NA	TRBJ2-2	CASKILSVPNTGELFF	TGTGCCAGCAAGATACTAAGTGTGCCGAACACCGGGGAGCTGTTTTTT
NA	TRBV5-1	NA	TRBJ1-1	CASSYLTENTEAFF	TGCGCCAGCAGCTACTTGACAGAGAACACTGAAGCTTTCTTT
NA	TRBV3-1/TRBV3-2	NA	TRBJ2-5	CASSQRYRGYQETQYF	TGTGCCAGCAGCCAACGATATCGAGGGTACCAAGAGACCCAGTACTTC
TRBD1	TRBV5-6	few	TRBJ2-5	CASSDLTGESSAETQYF	TGTGCCAGCAGCGACTTGACAGGGGAAAGTAGCGCGGAGACCCAGTACTTC
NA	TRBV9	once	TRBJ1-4	CASSVALVGEKLFF	TGTGCCAGCAGCGTAGCCCTAGTTGGGGAAAAACTGTTTTTT
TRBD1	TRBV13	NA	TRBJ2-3	CASSPGTVSTDTQYF	TGTGCCAGCAGCCCAGGGACAGTAAGTACAGATACGCAGTATTTT
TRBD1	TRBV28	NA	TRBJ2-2	CASSLIGTANTGELFF	TGTGCCAGCAGCCTGATCGGGACAGCGAACACCGGGGAGCTGTTTTTT
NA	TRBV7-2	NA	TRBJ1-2	CASSLAVGGYYGYTF	TGTGCCAGCAGCTTAGCGGTCGGGGGGTACTATGGCTACACCTTC
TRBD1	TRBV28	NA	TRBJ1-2	CASSPEGLQGGNYGYTF	TGTGCCAGCAGTCCGGAAGGCCTCCAGGGGGGTAACTATGGCTACACCTTC
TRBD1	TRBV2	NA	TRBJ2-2	CASSERNRGNTGELFF	TGTGCCAGCAGTGAACGGAACAGGGGAAACACCGGGGAGCTGTTTTTT
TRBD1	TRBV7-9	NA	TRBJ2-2	CASSHRGANTGELFF	TGTGCCAGCAGCCACAGGGGGGCGAACACCGGGGAGCTGTTTTTT
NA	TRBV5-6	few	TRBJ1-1	CASSQLDRMNTEAFF	TGTGCCAGCAGCCAATTGGACAGAATGAACACTGAAGCTTTCTTT
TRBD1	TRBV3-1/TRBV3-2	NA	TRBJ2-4	CASSPSTGARAKNIQYF	TGTGCCAGCAGCCCTTCGACAGGGGCTCGGGCCAAAAACATTCAGTACTTC
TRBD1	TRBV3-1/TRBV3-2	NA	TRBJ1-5	CASSQDRGQPQHF	TGTGCCAGCAGTCAAGACAGGGGTCAGCCCCAGCATTTT
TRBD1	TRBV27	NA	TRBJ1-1	CASSSYRGRNTEAFF	TGTGCCAGCAGTTCCTACAGGGGAAGAAACACTGAAGCTTTCTTT
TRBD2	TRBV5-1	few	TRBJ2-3	CASRVTSPDTQYF	TGCGCCAGCAGGGTGACTAGCCCAGATACGCAGTATTTT
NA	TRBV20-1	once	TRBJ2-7	CSASTGSSYEQYF	TGCAGTGCTAGTACCGGGAGCTCCTACGAGCAGTACTTC
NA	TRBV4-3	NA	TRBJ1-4	CASSQHGQSNEKLFF	TGCGCCAGCAGCCAGCACGGACAGAGTAATGAAAAACTGTTTTTT
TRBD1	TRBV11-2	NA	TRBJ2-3	CASSLGQATDTQYF	TGTGCCAGCAGCTTGGGACAGGCCACAGATACGCAGTATTTT